The 6 T cell receptor beta chains given below trace back to one sample, sequenced in a study of regulatory dendritic cells for organ transplantation. Generated by immunoSEQ multiplex PCR, the TCRdb table keeps only in-frame clones and is missing some. The data hold approximately 35,000 clones, with about 88% observed a single time. The sequenced material came from naive CD4+ T cells from blood. Subset noted: CD45RA+ naive T cells. These receptors came from a human donor in good health.

This clone was seen a single time. This chain joins TRBV18 and TRBJ2-7; D perhaps matches TRBD2 (5 bases). This CDR3 is 14 amino acids long. Germline-derived CDR1 and CDR2 are KGHSH and LQKENI. V shed 3 bases and J shed 6 bases, with 15 bases lying between them. The CDR3 nucleotides read TGTGCCAGCTCACCTTACGTCGGGGAAGGCGAGCAGTACTTC. It specifies CASSPYVGEGEQYF.

The chain uses TRBV6-1 and TRBJ2-2; a possible D gene is TRBD1 (6 bases). The CDR3 has 14 amino acids. CDR1 is MNHNS and CDR2 is SASEGT in the germline V gene. Trimming removed 7 bases at V and 8 bases at J, with 17 bases between. The CDR3 loop is CASTPGQSRGELFF. DNA of the CDR3: TGTGCCAGCACTCCGGGACAAAGTCGGGGGGAGCTGTTTTTT.

The chain couples TRBV4-2 to TRBJ2-3; D is uncertain. CDR3 length: 14 residues. Germline CDR1 is LGHNA and CDR2 is YNFKEQ. V was pared by 2 bases and J by 2 bases, with 8 bases between. CDR3 in amino acids: CASSQRLTTDTQYF. CDR3 nucleotides: TGTGCCAGCAGCCAACGACTCACCACAGATACGCAGTATTTT.

This rearrangement joins TRBV6-5 to TRBJ1-5; D unresolved. Germline CDR1 is MNHEY and CDR2 is SVGAGI. The CDR3 spans 12 residues. Between the trimmed V and J ends, which lost 1 base and 8 bases, there was a span of 6 bases. The CDR3 is CASSYWEKPQHF. CDR3 DNA: TGTGCCAGCAGTTACTGGGAGAAGCCCCAGCATTTT.

The chain has TRBV20-1 and TRBJ2-5; D ambiguous. V was cut by 4 bases and J by 5 bases, with 8 bases left in between. The germline CDR1 and CDR2 sequences are DFQATT and SNEGSKA (reference sequence). This CDR3 is 11 amino acids long. The CDR3 nucleotides read TGCAGTGCTACCCACGGGGAGACCCAGTACTTC. Translating gives CSATHGETQYF.

This clone has more than one count but fewer than ten. The CDR3 DNA sequence: TGTGCCAGCAGTTTAGCGAACACCGGGGAGCTGTTTTTT. It codes for CASSLANTGELFF. The genes are TRBV27 and TRBJ2-2; no reliable D call. From germline, CDR1 is MNHEY and CDR2 SMNVEV (reference sequence). V lost 2 bases and J 0 bases, leaving 1 base between the germline ends. The CDR3 totals 13 residues.